The TCR beta chain under discussion was sequenced for a study of T-cell memory formation after mild COVID-19. Looking at the study overall: Across donors, TCR clusters were largely donor specific. General study findings and limits: Later expanders leaned CD4+, whereas clones that contracted between day 15 and 85 were balanced CD4/CD8. CD4+ contracting clones lay mainly in CM and EM, CD8+ ones in EMRA.

On this clonotype itself: Its antigen remains unknown.

Using its own MiXCR run on the 5' RACE reads, TCRdb lists one record per CDR3 protein. In the table there are under 600,000 distinct CDR3 sequences, roughly 22% of which are singletons. The clonotype comes from an adult woman who had mild COVID-19 (a few samples of this study predate the infection). Cell type and time point are not known. The sample comprised PBMCs or a T cell subset sorted from them (not recorded which).

CDR3 in DNA: TGTGCCAGCAGCTTGGACGGGCCTGGACAGAATGAAAAACTGTTTTTT. It translates to CASSLDGPGQNEKLFF. The chain links TRBV5-6 to TRBJ1-4; D may be TRBD1 (6 bases). The CDR3 spans 16 residues. The V end was cut by 0 bases, the J end by 5 bases, with 14 bases between. From germline, CDR1 is SGHDT and CDR2 YYEEEE.